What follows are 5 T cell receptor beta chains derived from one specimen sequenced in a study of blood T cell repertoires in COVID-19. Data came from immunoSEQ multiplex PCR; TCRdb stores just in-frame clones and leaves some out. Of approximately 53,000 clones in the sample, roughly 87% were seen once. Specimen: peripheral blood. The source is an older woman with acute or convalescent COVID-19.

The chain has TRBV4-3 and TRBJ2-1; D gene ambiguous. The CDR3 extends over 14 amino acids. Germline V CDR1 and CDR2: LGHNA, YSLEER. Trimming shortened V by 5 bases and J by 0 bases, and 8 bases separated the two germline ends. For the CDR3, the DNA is TGCGCCAGCAGCGGTCCGAGCTCCTACAATGAGCAGTTCTTC. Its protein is CASSGPSSYNEQFF.

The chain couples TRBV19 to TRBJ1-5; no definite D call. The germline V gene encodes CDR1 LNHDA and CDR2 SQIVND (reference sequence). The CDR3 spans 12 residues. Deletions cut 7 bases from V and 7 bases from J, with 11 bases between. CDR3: CASNLPRQPQHF. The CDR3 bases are TGTGCCAGTAACCTACCTCGACAGCCCCAGCATTTT.

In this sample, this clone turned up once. This CDR3 reads CASSQGEVLLEQYF. The CDR3 region has the DNA TGTGCCAGCAGCCAAGGCGAGGTTCTGCTCGAGCAGTACTTC. The chain is built from TRBV11-1 and TRBJ2-7; unclear D gene. In germline, CDR1 is SGHAT, CDR2 FQDESV (reference sequence). Trimming removed 5 bases from V and 6 bases from J, with 17 bases in between. This CDR3 spans 14 amino acids. The full variable domain, in which reference TRBV11-1 and TRBJ2-7 provide the parts outside the CDR3, is EAEVAQSPRYKITEKSQAVAFWCDPISGHATLYWYRQILGQGPELLVQFQDESVVDDSQLPKDRFSAERLKGVDSTLKIQPAELGDSAMYLCASSQGEVLLEQYFGPGTRLTVT.

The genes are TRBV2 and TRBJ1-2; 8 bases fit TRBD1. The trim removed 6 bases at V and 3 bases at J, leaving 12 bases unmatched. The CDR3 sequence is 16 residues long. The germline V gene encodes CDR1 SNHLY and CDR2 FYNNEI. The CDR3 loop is CASSELVDRDDYGYTF. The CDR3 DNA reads TGTGCCAGCAGCGAATTGGTGGACAGGGACGACTATGGCTACACCTTC.

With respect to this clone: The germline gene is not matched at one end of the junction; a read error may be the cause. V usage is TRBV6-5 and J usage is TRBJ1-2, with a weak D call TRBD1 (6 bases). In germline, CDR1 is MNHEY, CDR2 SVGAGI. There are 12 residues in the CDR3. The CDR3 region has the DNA TGCGCCAGTAGGGGGTCTAACTATGGCTACACCTTC. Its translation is CASRGSNYGYTF.